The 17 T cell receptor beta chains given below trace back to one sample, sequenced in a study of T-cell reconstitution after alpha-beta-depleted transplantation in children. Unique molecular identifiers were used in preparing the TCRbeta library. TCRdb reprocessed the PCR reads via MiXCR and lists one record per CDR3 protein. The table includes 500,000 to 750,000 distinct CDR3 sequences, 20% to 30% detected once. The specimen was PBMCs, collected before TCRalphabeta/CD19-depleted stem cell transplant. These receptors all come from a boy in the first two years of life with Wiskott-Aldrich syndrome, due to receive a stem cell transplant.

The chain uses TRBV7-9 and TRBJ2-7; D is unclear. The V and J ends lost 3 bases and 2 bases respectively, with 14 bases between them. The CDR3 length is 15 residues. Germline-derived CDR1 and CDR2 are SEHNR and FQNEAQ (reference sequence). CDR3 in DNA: TGTGCCAGCAGCTTCGCGGTTGCAGGTCCCTACGAGCAGTACTTC. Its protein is CASSFAVAGPYEQYF.

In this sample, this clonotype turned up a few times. CDR3 in DNA: TGTGCCACCAGCAGAGATCCGGGACCGTACGAGCAGTACTTC. Encoded protein: CATSRDPGPYEQYF. V and J are TRBV15 and TRBJ2-7, with D perhaps TRBD1 or TRBD2 (5 bases each). CDR3 length: 14 amino acids. V lost 0 bases and J 4 bases, leaving 10 bases between the germline ends. Germline V lookup: CDR1 LNHNV, CDR2 YYDKDF (reference sequence).

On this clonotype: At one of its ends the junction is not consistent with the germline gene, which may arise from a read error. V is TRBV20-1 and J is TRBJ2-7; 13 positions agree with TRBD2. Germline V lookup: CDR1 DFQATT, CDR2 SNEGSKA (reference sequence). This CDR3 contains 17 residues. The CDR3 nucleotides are TGCTGTGCTAGAGATCGACTTGGGACTAGCGGGACCTACGAGCAGTACTTC. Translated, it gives CCARDRLGTSGTYEQYF.

CDR3 protein: CASSMGQGGNEQFF. The DNA for the CDR3 is TGCGCCAGCAGCATGGGACAGGGAGGCAATGAGCAGTTCTTC. The chain has TRBV5-1 and TRBJ2-1; 9 nucleotides align to TRBD1. The germline gives CDR1 SGHRS, CDR2 YFSETQ. V dropped 4 bases and J dropped 6; count of bases not matched to a gene: 5. This CDR3 comprises 14 residues.

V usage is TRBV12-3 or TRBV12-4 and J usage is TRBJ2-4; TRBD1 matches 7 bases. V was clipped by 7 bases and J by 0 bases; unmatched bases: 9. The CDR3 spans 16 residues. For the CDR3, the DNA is TGTGCCAGCACGACACAGGGGTCAGTAGCCAAAAACATTCAGTACTTC. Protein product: CASTTQGSVAKNIQYF.

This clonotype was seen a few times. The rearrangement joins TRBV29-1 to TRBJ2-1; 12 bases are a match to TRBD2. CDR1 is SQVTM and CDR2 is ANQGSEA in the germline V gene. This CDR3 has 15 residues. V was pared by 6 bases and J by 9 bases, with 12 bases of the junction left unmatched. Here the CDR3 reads CSVRLRASGRAEQFF. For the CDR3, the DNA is TGCAGCGTCCGACTAAGGGCTAGCGGGAGGGCTGAGCAGTTCTTC.

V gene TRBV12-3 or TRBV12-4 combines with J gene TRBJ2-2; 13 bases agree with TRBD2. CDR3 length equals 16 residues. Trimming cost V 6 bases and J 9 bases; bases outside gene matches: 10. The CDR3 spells CASSRTSGRVHRELFF. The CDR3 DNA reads TGTGCCAGCAGCCGGACTAGCGGGAGAGTTCACCGGGAGCTGTTTTTT.

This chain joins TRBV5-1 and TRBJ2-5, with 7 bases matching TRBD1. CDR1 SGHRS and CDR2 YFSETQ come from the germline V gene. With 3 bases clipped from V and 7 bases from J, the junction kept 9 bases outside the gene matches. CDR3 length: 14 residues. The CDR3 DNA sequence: TGCGCCAGCAGCTCTGGACAGGCGTTAGGGACCCAGTACTTC. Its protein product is CASSSGQALGTQYF.

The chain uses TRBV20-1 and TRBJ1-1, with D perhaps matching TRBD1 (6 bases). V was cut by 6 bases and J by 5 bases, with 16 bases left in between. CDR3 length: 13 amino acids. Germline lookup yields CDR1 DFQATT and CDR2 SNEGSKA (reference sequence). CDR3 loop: CSAITGARTEAFF. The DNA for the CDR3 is TGCAGTGCCATTACGGGGGCGAGAACTGAAGCTTTCTTT.

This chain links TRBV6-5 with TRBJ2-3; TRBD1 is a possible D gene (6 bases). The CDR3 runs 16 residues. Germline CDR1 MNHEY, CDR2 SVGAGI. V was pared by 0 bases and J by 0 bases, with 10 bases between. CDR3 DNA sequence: TGTGCCAGCAGTTACTCGGGGGCTCTTAGCACAGATACGCAGTATTTT. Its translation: CASSYSGALSTDTQYF.

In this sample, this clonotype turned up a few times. The CDR3 coding sequence is TGTGCCAGCAGCTTAGGTGGTTTCGGGACGGATAATTCACCCCTCCACTTT. Its translation is CASSLGGFGTDNSPLHF. V gene TRBV13 combines with J gene TRBJ1-6, with a tentative D call TRBD1 (5 bases). The germline CDR1 and CDR2 sequences are PRHDT and FYEKMQ (reference sequence). Trimming removed 0 bases at V and 5 bases at J, with 14 bases between. This CDR3 comprises 17 residues.

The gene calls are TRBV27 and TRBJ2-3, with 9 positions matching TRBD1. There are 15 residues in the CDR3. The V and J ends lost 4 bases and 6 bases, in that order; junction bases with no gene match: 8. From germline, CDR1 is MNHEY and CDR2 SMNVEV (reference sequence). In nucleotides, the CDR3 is TGTGCCAGCAGTTCGCAACAGGGGGCGAGGGATACGCAGTATTTT. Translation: CASSSQQGARDTQYF.

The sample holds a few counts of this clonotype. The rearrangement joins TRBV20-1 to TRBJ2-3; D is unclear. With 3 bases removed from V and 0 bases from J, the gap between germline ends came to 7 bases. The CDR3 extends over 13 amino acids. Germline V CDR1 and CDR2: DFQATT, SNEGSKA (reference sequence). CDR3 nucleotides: TGCAGTGCTAGTCTCTGGAGCACAGATACGCAGTATTTT. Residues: CSASLWSTDTQYF.

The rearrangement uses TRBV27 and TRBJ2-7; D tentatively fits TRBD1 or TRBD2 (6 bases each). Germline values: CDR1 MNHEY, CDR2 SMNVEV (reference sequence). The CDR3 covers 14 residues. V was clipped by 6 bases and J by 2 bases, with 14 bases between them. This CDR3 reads CASSRGTKTYEQYF. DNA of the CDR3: TGTGCCAGCAGCCGGGGGACAAAGACCTACGAGCAGTACTTC.

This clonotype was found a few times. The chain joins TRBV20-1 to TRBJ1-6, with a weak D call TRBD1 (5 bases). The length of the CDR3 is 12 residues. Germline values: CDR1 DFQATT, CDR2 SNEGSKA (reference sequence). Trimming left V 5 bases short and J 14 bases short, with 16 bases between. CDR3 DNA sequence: TGCAGTGCTCGATCCCAGGGTGTCACCCTCCACTTT. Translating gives CSARSQGVTLHF.

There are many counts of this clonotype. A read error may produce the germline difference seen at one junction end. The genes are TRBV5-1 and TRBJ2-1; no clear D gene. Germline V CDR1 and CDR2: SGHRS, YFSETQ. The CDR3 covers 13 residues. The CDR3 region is CASSLNSYNEQFF. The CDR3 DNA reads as TGTGCCAGCAGTCTTAACTCCTACAATGAGCAGTTCTTC.

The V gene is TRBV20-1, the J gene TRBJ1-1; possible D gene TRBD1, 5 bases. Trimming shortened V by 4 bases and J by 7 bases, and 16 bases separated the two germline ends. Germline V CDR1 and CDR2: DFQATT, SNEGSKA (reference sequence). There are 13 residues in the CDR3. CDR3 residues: CSANSPGTFEAFF. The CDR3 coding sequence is TGCAGTGCTAACTCCCCCGGGACTTTTGAAGCTTTCTTT.